The 21 T cell receptor beta chains presented below share a single source sample, sequenced in a study of T cells in Graves' hyperthyroidism and ophthalmopathy. From RNA transcripts, TCR beta CDR3 regions were amplified. The HTBI primer set drove a first-round RT-PCR of the TCR CDR3. TCRdb processed the multiplex PCR reads anew with MiXCR; each CDR3 protein has one entry. The sample lists 700,000 to 950,000 distinct CDR3 sequences, 30% to 40% occurring once. The specimen sequenced was blood. These receptors all come from a woman aged 40 to 50 with Graves' hyperthyroidism.

This clonotype occurred a few times. The chain is built from TRBV20-1 and TRBJ1-1, with 7 bases fitting TRBD1. There are 15 residues in the CDR3. V shed 0 bases and J 6 bases; nucleotides not matched to a gene: 10. CDR1 and CDR2 from the germline V gene are DFQATT and SNEGSKA (reference sequence). In DNA form, the CDR3 reads TGCAGTGCTAGAGAACCAGGGGGTCGTCAGGCTGAAGCTTTCTTT. The encoded protein is CSAREPGGRQAEAFF.

This clonotype was counted ten times or more. The V call is TRBV7-2, the J call TRBJ2-7, with D unclear. CDR3 length: 17 amino acids. CDR1 SGHTA and CDR2 FQGNSA come from the germline V gene. Trimming left V 4 bases short and J 2 bases short, with 21 bases between. In nucleotides, the CDR3 is TGTGCCAGCAGCTCCCTCTACGCGACCCTAGGAACCTACGAGCAGTACTTC. It translates to CASSSLYATLGTYEQYF.

This clonotype was observed once. The J gene is TRBJ1-6, the V gene TRBV19; D remains ambiguous. Trimming cost V 10 bases and J 5 bases, with 12 bases left between them. Germline-derived CDR1 and CDR2 are LNHDA and SQIVND (reference sequence). This CDR3 comprises 13 residues. The chain's CDR3 is CATRTLDNSPLHF. DNA for the CDR3: TGTGCCACTAGGACTTTAGATAATTCACCCCTCCACTTT.

This clonotype was counted between two and nine times. This chain connects TRBV4-1 to TRBJ1-5; D gene unclear. The germline V gene encodes CDR1 MGHRA and CDR2 YSYEKL. Trimming pared 3 bases from V and 3 bases from J, leaving 9 bases between. The CDR3 has 14 residues. The CDR3 loop reads CASSHGINNQPQHF. As DNA, the CDR3 is TGCGCCAGCAGCCATGGGATAAACAATCAGCCCCAGCATTTT.

This clonotype was observed a handful of times. V gene TRBV9 combines with J gene TRBJ1-1, with 12 bases identical to TRBD1. Per germline, CDR1 SGDLS and CDR2 YYNGEE. Germline trimming cut 0 bases from V and 8 bases from J; bases unmatched to any gene: 2. The CDR3 sequence is 14 residues long. The CDR3 here is CASSVGGTGGEAFF. Here the CDR3 DNA reads TGTGCCAGCAGCGTAGGTGGGACAGGGGGCGAAGCTTTCTTT.

The chain combines TRBV19 with TRBJ1-5, with 7 bases that match TRBD1. CDR3 length: 14 amino acids. The V segment lost 7 bases and the J segment 4 bases; nucleotides outside the gene matches: 7. Germline values: CDR1 LNHDA, CDR2 SQIVND (reference sequence). CDR3 bases: TGTGCCAGTAATCTGACAGGGAGTAATCAGCCCCAGCATTTT. Protein sequence: CASNLTGSNQPQHF. Combining the CDR3 with reference TRBV19 and TRBJ1-5 gives the whole variable domain DGGITQSPKYLFRKEGQNVTLSCEQNLNHDAMYWYRQDPGQGLRLIYYSQIVNDFQKGDIAEGYSVSREKKESFPLTVTSAQKNPTAFYLCASNLTGSNQPQHFGDGTRLSIL.

CDR3 in amino acids: CATRTGMYQETQYF. The CDR3 nucleotides read TGTGCCACCAGAACAGGGATGTACCAAGAGACCCAGTACTTC. The rearrangement joins TRBV10-3 to TRBJ2-5, with D tentatively TRBD1 (6 bases). V dropped 10 bases and J dropped 0 bases, with 15 bases sitting between them. Germline V CDR1 and CDR2: ENHRY, SYGVKD. This CDR3 has 14 amino acids.

There are a few counts of this clonotype. The chain joins TRBV7-8 to TRBJ1-2; D is undetermined. Germline CDR1 reads SGHVS; CDR2 reads FQNEAQ. Trimming took 5 bases from V and 0 from J, leaving 13 bases between them. The CDR3 runs to 15 residues. In DNA form, the CDR3 reads TGTGCCAGCAGCCCCCTGAGATCCTCTAACTATGGCTACACCTTC. It codes for CASSPLRSSNYGYTF.

This clonotype was counted between two and nine times. The CDR3 loop reads CATRTPPGYTF. For the CDR3, the DNA is TGTGCCACCAGAACTCCACCGGGCTACACCTTC. The chain employs TRBV3-1 and TRBJ1-2; D gene ambiguous. Trimming took 10 bases from V and 8 from J, leaving 14 bases between them. This CDR3 is built from 11 residues. The germline V gene has CDR1 LGHDT and CDR2 YNNKEL (reference sequence). Complete variable domain (other parts from reference TRBV3-1 and TRBJ1-2): DTAVSQTPKYLVTQMGNDKSIKCEQNLGHDTMYWYKQDSKKFLKIMFSYNNKELIINETVPNRFSPKSPDKAHLNLHINSLELGDSAVYFCATRTPPGYTFGSGTRLTVV.

Points on this clonotype: This sequence may be a read error, since a much larger clone differs from it by one base. The rearrangement uses TRBV12-3 or TRBV12-4 and TRBJ1-1; D is uncertain. The germline V and J ends were trimmed by 7 bases and 6 bases, with 18 bases remaining between them. The CDR3 has 14 amino acids. DNA for the CDR3: TGTGCCAGCAATAGCCCCGGGTGGAGGGCTGAAGCTTTCTTT. Translating it yields CASNSPGWRAEAFF.

This clonotype was detected ten times or more. This rearrangement joins TRBV13 to TRBJ2-5; D is uncertain. Trimming cost V 5 bases and J 2 bases, with 6 bases left between them. In germline, CDR1 is PRHDT, CDR2 FYEKMQ (reference sequence). The CDR3 is 12 residues long. The CDR3 bases are TGTGCCAGCAGCCGACGACAAGAGACCCAGTACTTC. Its translation: CASSRRQETQYF.

This chain links TRBV20-1 with TRBJ2-7; the D is unclear. This CDR3 spans 13 amino acids. CDR1 and CDR2 (germline): DFQATT, SNEGSKA (reference sequence). Trimming cost V 0 bases and J 3 bases, with 9 bases left between them. CDR3 DNA: TGCAGTGCTAGAGAGTCCCAGGACTACGAGCAGTACTTC. This codes for CSARESQDYEQYF.

In this sample, this clonotype turned up a few times. The CDR3 DNA is TGTGCCAGCGATACTACCCGGGGGGGGGGTCAGCCCCAGCATTTT. Translated, it gives CASDTTRGGGQPQHF. The chain is built from TRBV19 and TRBJ1-5; possible D gene TRBD1, 5 bases. Germline lookup yields CDR1 LNHDA and CDR2 SQIVND (reference sequence). The length of the CDR3 is 15 residues. Trimming cost V 9 bases and J 6 bases, with 21 bases left between them.

The chain joins TRBV7-8 to TRBJ1-1, with D perhaps TRBD1 (6 bases). The CDR3 has 15 residues. Per the germline V gene, CDR1 is SGHVS and CDR2 is FQNEAQ. Trimming left V 5 bases short and J 3 bases short, with 16 bases between. The chain's CDR3 is CASSRPGQKDTEAFF. The DNA of the CDR3 is TGTGCCAGCAGCCGTCCGGGACAAAAGGACACTGAAGCTTTCTTT.

The CDR3 region has the DNA TGTGCCAGCAGTACGCAGCGGGAGGGCCGAGACGAGCAGTACTTC. Its translation: CASSTQREGRDEQYF. This chain links TRBV12-3 or TRBV12-4 with TRBJ2-7; TRBD2 aligns across 10 bases. Losses at the gene ends were 5 bases for V and 5 bases for J; bases not matched to a gene: 9. This CDR3 has 15 residues.

In its sample, this clonotype was seen a few times. The chain is built from TRBV6-6 and TRBJ2-7; no reliable D call. The CDR3 is made up of 12 amino acids. Germline CDR1 reads MNHNY; CDR2 reads SVGAGI (reference sequence). The ends were cut back, 8 bases at V and 6 bases at J, with 14 bases in the middle. CDR3 sequence (DNA): TGTGCCAGCTCACCGGGCGGACCCGAGCAGTACTTC. It translates to CASSPGGPEQYF.

In this sample, this clonotype turned up a few times. The chain is built from TRBV5-1 and TRBJ1-1; D possibly corresponds to TRBD1 (6 bases). This CDR3 contains 17 residues. V lost 2 bases to trimming and J lost 3 bases, with 20 bases between them. Germline V lookup: CDR1 SGHRS, CDR2 YFSETQ. The CDR3 spells CASSFGTNLPGDTEAFF. As DNA, the CDR3 is TGCGCCAGCAGCTTTGGGACAAATCTCCCGGGGGACACTGAAGCTTTCTTT.

This clonotype occurred a few times. This chain links TRBV5-1 with TRBJ2-2, with a weak D call TRBD2 (6 bases). The CDR3 is 15 amino acids. V was trimmed by 3 bases and J by 7 bases, leaving 16 bases between them. CDR1 and CDR2 (germline): SGHRS, YFSETQ. The CDR3 reads CASSSDVRGGGELFF. The CDR3 nucleotides read TGCGCCAGCAGCTCAGACGTCCGGGGAGGCGGGGAGCTGTTTTTT.

This clonotype was counted a few times. J is TRBJ2-3 and V is TRBV7-2; no firm D call. The CDR3 totals 13 residues. The ends were cut back, 5 bases at V and 4 bases at J, with 10 bases in the middle. The V gene's germline CDR1 is SGHTA and CDR2 FQGNSA. The chain's CDR3 is CASSEARPDTQYF. For the CDR3, the DNA is TGTGCCAGCAGCGAGGCGCGACCAGATACGCAGTATTTT. The entire variable domain, with the rest obtained from reference TRBV7-2 and TRBJ2-3, is as follows: GAGVSQSPSNKVTEKGKDVELRCDPISGHTALYWYRQSLGQGLEFLIYFQGNSAPDKSGLPSDRFSAERTGGSVSTLTIQRTQQEDSAVYLCASSEARPDTQYFGPGTRLTVL.

At least ten counts were recorded for this clonotype. The genes are TRBV5-8 and TRBJ1-2; 8 bases are a match to TRBD1. The CDR3 totals 14 residues. CDR1 SGHTS and CDR2 YDEGEE come from the germline V gene. V lost 4 bases and J lost 5; bases outside the gene matches: 7. CDR3 amino acids: CASSGSGGAYGYTF. The CDR3 bases are TGTGCCAGCAGCGGCTCAGGGGGCGCGTATGGCTACACCTTC.

This clonotype appeared a few times. The chain couples TRBV5-1 to TRBJ2-7; D remains unclear. Trimming removed 0 bases from V and 12 bases from J, with 16 bases in between. CDR1 is SGHRS, CDR2 YFSETQ, per germline. This CDR3 region has 13 residues. DNA of the CDR3: TGCGCCAGCAGCTTGGGAGGAGCAGGTGGCTGGTACTTC. Translating it yields CASSLGGAGGWYF.